This paragraph covers one T cell receptor (beta chain) sequence. The data originate from a study of cytomegalovirus exposure and HLA in healthy donors. Produced via immunoSEQ multiplex PCR; TCRdb's table is partial and in-frame only. The table has 350,000 or so clones, roughly 88% seen once; the top ten hold more than 0.8%. The CDR3 loop spans 12 amino acids. Per the germline V gene, CDR1 is SNHLY and CDR2 is FYNNEI. The trim removed 6 bases at V and 13 bases at J, leaving 7 bases unmatched. The sequenced sample was PBMCs. This TCR came from a woman aged 18-29 years in good health and CMV-seronegative. The chain employs TRBV2 and TRBJ1-1; 11 bases map to TRBD1. This chain's CDR3 is CASSGTGGIVFF. The CDR3 DNA is TGTGCCAGCAGCGGGACAGGGGGAATTGTTTTCTTT.